Included here is one T cell receptor beta chain sequence, with context. This sample was included in a study of blood T cell repertoires in COVID-19. Libraries were prepared by immunoSEQ multiplex PCR; TCRdb keeps only in-frame clonotypes and omits some of them. The sample includes over 85,000 clones, 80% to 95% of them seen just once. Sequences were obtained from peripheral blood. This sequence originates from a woman in her fifties or sixties with COVID-19, enrolled during active disease.

This chain's CDR3 is CASRRSGVGSTEAFF. Here the CDR3 DNA reads TGTGCCAGCAGACGAAGTGGGGTGGGGAGCACTGAAGCTTTCTTT. V is TRBV28 and J is TRBJ1-1; D ambiguous. CDR3 length equals 15 residues. Per germline, CDR1 MDHEN and CDR2 SYDVKM. V was shortened by 6 bases and J by 4 bases, with 18 bases between the two germline ends.